Listed here are 13 T cell receptor beta chains from one sample, sequenced in a study of cytomegalovirus exposure and HLA in healthy donors. Researchers ran the PCR with 60 Vbeta and 13 Jbeta primers. Data came from immunoSEQ multiplex PCR; TCRdb stores just in-frame clones and leaves some out. Among about 180,000 clones listed, roughly 82% were seen once. Sequenced input: PBMCs. The receptors were sampled from a man aged 40-50 years in good health and CMV-seronegative.

The V call is TRBV7-2, the J call TRBJ2-7; D gene unclear. CDR3 size: 14 residues. Trimming took 10 bases from V and 4 from J, leaving 20 bases between them. The germline V gene encodes CDR1 SGHTA and CDR2 FQGNSA. The CDR3: CAISKQKAAYEQYF. CDR3 nucleotides: TGTGCCATTAGCAAGCAGAAGGCGGCATACGAGCAGTACTTC.

J is TRBJ2-2 and V is TRBV9; 8 nucleotides match TRBD2. The trim removed 0 bases at V and 3 bases at J, leaving 4 bases unmatched. The CDR3 is made up of 16 amino acids. Germline CDR1 reads SGDLS; CDR2 reads YYNGEE. CDR3 residues: CASSVAGRVDTGELFF. The CDR3, as DNA: TGTGCCAGCAGCGTAGCCGGGAGGGTCGACACCGGGGAGCTGTTTTTT. Variable domain in full (rest from reference TRBV9 and TRBJ2-2): DSGVTQTPKHLITATGQRVTLRCSPRSGDLSVYWYQQSLDQGLQFLIQYYNGEERAKGNILERFSAQQFPDLHSELNLSSLELGDSALYFCASSVAGRVDTGELFFGEGSRLTVL.

This chain joins TRBV7-2 and TRBJ2-5, with no clear D. The ends were cut back, 4 bases at V and 1 base at J, with 7 bases in the middle. Germline lookup yields CDR1 SGHTA and CDR2 FQGNSA. CDR3 size: 13 residues. The CDR3: CASSSRFQETQYF. Here the CDR3 DNA reads TGTGCCAGCAGCTCGCGTTTCCAAGAGACCCAGTACTTC.

This chain connects TRBV4-3 to TRBJ2-3; D may be TRBD2 (7 bases). There are 18 residues in the CDR3. Germline CDR1 and CDR2: LGHNA and YSLEER. Trimming left V 1 base short and J 0 bases short, with 17 bases between. For the CDR3, the DNA is TGCGCCAGCAGCCAAGTGGGGCGGGGGCCTCGAAGCACAGATACGCAGTATTTT. Translation gives CASSQVGRGPRSTDTQYF.

The CDR3 protein is CSAGQGGDTQYF. The DNA of the CDR3 is TGCAGCGCTGGACAGGGAGGGGATACGCAGTATTTT. The gene calls are TRBV29-1 and TRBJ2-3, with D maybe TRBD1 (8 bases). Germline CDR1 is SQVTM and CDR2 is ANQGSEA. The CDR3 has 12 residues. Trimming removed 7 bases from V and 6 bases from J, with 14 bases in between.

The V gene is TRBV5-1, the J gene TRBJ2-1; D perhaps matches TRBD2 (5 bases). This CDR3 is 12 amino acids long. Trimming stripped 3 bases from V and 4 bases from J, with 5 bases between. The germline CDR1 and CDR2 sequences are SGHRS and YFSETQ. The CDR3 reads CASSWTYNEQFF. Written as DNA, the CDR3 is TGCGCCAGCAGCTGGACTTACAATGAGCAGTTCTTC.

CDR3 sequence: CASSLSRGRVEQYF. CDR3 sequence (DNA): TGTGCCAGCAGTTTGAGCAGGGGGCGCGTCGAGCAGTACTTC. The chain employs TRBV28 and TRBJ2-7; TRBD1 aligns across 8 bases. The germline V gene encodes CDR1 MDHEN and CDR2 SYDVKM. V shed 3 bases and J 6 bases; nucleotides not matched to a gene: 7. There are 14 residues in the CDR3.

The CDR3 DNA is TGTGCCAGCAGCCCTCGACACAACTCTGGGGCCAACGTCCTGACTTTC. Its translation is CASSPRHNSGANVLTF. This chain joins TRBV9 and TRBJ2-6; D gene uncertain. Germline V gives CDR1 SGDLS, CDR2 YYNGEE. This CDR3 is built from 16 residues. Trimming left V 4 bases short and J 0 bases short, with 11 bases between.

This chain links TRBV28 with TRBJ1-1; no clear D gene. In germline, CDR1 is MDHEN, CDR2 SYDVKM. This CDR3 has 13 amino acids. V dropped 3 bases and J dropped 1 base, with 6 bases sitting between them. The CDR3 loop is CASSLVENTEAFF. CDR3 nucleotides: TGTGCCAGCAGTTTGGTAGAGAACACTGAAGCTTTCTTT.

The rearrangement links TRBV6-1 to TRBJ1-5; D perhaps matches TRBD1 (6 bases). This CDR3 region has 14 residues. Germline lookup yields CDR1 MNHNS and CDR2 SASEGT. With 11 bases removed from V and 2 bases from J, the gap between germline ends came to 16 bases. The CDR3 reads CAGGHSGGNQPQHF. The CDR3 DNA reads TGTGCCGGGGGACACTCCGGGGGCAATCAGCCCCAGCATTTT.

This chain connects TRBV11-3 to TRBJ2-1; the D gene is possibly TRBD2 (6 bases). Trimming stripped 4 bases from V and 7 bases from J, with 23 bases between. There are 17 residues in the CDR3. CDR1 SGHNT and CDR2 YENEEA come from the germline V gene. CDR3 coding DNA: TGTGCCAGCAGCTATTCCCCCGGGACTTCCGTCGGAAATGAGCAGTTCTTC. Its protein is CASSYSPGTSVGNEQFF.

The chain is built from TRBV11-1 and TRBJ1-1, with D possibly matching TRBD1 (6 bases). Germline CDR1 reads SGHAT; CDR2 reads FQDESV (reference sequence). V shed 6 bases and J shed 3 bases, with 14 bases lying between them. This CDR3 has 14 residues. CDR3 amino acids: CASRKGGGDTEAFF. In nucleotides, the CDR3 is TGTGCCAGCAGAAAAGGAGGGGGGGACACTGAAGCTTTCTTT.

The rearrangement uses TRBV5-5 and TRBJ2-7; TRBD2 agrees at 13 bases. The germline CDR1 and CDR2 sequences are SGHKS and YYEKEE (reference sequence). The CDR3 extends over 17 amino acids. V shed 1 base, J shed 3 bases, and the junction held 7 bases outside the gene matches. The CDR3 DNA reads as TGTGCCAGCAGCTTGACACGGACTAGCGGGAGCTACTACGAGCAGTACTTC. This codes for CASSLTRTSGSYYEQYF.